This TCR beta chain came from a study of blood T cell repertoires in COVID-19. As for the study in general: Spain, Italy and the United States supplied samples that represented acute and convalescent COVID-19. The analysed material was cDNA or gDNA that came from T cells, B-cell-depleted T cells, or PBMCs.

The CDR3 is 11 residues long. V was trimmed by 6 bases and J by 4 bases, leaving 6 bases between them. Germline CDR1 MNHEY, CDR2 SVGAGI. Cohorts were assigned according to the clinical history that participants reported. Under the authors' procedure: Estimated nucleated cell counts came from reference gene primer amplification. Produced via immunoSEQ multiplex PCR; TCRdb's table is partial and in-frame only. V and J calls and clone size are as listed in that table; D and trimming were resolved from the DNA. The sample shows a few hundred thousand clones, over 75% of them seen only once. The rearrangement joins TRBV6-5 to TRBJ1-1, with D perhaps matching TRBD1 (5 bases). The sequence derives from a woman in her 30s who had recovered from COVID-19. The specimen was PBMCs or T cells enriched from blood (not recorded which). CDR3 in amino acids: CASRGVTEAFF. The CDR3 bases are TGTGCCAGCAGAGGGGTCACTGAAGCTTTCTTT.